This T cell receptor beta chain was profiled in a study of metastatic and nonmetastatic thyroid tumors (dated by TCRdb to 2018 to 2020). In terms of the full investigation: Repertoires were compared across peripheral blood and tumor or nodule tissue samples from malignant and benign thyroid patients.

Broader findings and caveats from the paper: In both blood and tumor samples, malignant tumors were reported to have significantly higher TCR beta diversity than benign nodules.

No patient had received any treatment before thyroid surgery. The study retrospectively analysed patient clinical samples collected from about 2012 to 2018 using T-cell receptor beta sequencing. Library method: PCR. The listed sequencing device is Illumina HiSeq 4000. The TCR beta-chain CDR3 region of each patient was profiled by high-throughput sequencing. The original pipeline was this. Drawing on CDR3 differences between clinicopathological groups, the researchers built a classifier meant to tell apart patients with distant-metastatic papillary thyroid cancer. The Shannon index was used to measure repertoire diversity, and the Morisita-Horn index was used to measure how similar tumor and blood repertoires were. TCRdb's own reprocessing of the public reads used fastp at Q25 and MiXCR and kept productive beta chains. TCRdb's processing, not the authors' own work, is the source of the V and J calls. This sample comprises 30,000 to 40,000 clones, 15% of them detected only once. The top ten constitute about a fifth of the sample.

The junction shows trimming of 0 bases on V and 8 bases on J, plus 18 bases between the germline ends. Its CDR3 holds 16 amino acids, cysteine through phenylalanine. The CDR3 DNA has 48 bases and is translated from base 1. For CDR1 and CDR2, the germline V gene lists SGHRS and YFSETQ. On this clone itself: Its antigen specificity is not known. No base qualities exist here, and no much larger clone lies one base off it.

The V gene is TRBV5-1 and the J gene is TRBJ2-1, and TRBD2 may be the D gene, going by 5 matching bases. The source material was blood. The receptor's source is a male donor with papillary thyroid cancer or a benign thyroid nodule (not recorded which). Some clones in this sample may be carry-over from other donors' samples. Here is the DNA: TGCGCCAGCAGCTTGGGTGTGGTGGGAGTCTTGGATGAGCAGTTCTTC. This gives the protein CASSLGVVGVLDEQFF.